Following are 31 T cell receptor beta chains from one sample sequenced in a study of cytomegalovirus exposure and HLA in healthy donors. PCR used 60 Vbeta primers and 13 Jbeta primers. Only in-frame clones appear in the TCRdb table, and some are missing; sequencing was by immunoSEQ multiplex PCR. The sample has about 190,000 clones, less than 85% seen once. The sample was PBMCs. The receptors derive from a boy younger than 18 in good health and CMV-seronegative.

A few counts support this clone. This sequence joins TRBV7-6 and TRBJ1-1; the D is unclear. Trimming took off 6 bases at V and 3 bases at J, with 11 bases between the two ends. There are 13 residues in the CDR3. CDR1 and CDR2 from the germline V gene are SGHVS and FNYEAQ. The DNA of the CDR3 is TGTGCCAGCAGTTCAGACTGGGACACTGAAGCTTTCTTT. Its protein product is CASSSDWDTEAFF.

V gene TRBV7-9 combines with J gene TRBJ2-3; D is possibly TRBD2 (5 bases). Trimming shortened V by 3 bases and J by 3 bases, and 10 bases separated the two germline ends. Looked up from germline, CDR1 is SEHNR and CDR2 is FQNEAQ (reference sequence). There are 14 residues in the CDR3. The CDR3: CASSFGVVTDTQYF. In nucleotides, the CDR3 is TGTGCCAGCAGCTTCGGGGTCGTAACAGATACGCAGTATTTT.

The V call is TRBV30, the J call TRBJ1-2; weak D call: TRBD1 (5 bases). The germline gives CDR1 GTSNPN, CDR2 SVGIG (reference sequence). V lost 5 bases and J lost 13, with 20 bases in between. The CDR3 runs to 12 residues. The CDR3 region is CAWGASTREVTF. CDR3 coding DNA: TGTGCCTGGGGGGCCTCGACACGGGAGGTCACCTTC.

The chain links TRBV7-9 to TRBJ2-7; tentatively, D is TRBD2 (6 bases). V lost 6 bases and J 4 bases, leaving 16 bases between the germline ends. Germline values: CDR1 SEHNR, CDR2 FQNEAQ (reference sequence). The CDR3 spans 14 residues. The CDR3 DNA follows: TGTGCCAGCAGAAAGGAGGGTCACCTTTACGAGCAGTACTTC. Residues: CASRKEGHLYEQYF.

The chain combines TRBV4-1 with TRBJ1-3, with 7 bases fitting TRBD1. This CDR3 region has 14 residues. With V trimmed by 2 bases and J by 4 bases, 2 bases remained unmatched. Germline V gene lookup returns CDR1 MGHRA and CDR2 YSYEKL. Here the CDR3 DNA reads TGCGCCAGCAGCCAACCGGGACAGGGAAACACCATATATTTT. This sequence encodes CASSQPGQGNTIYF.

The gene calls are TRBV19 and TRBJ2-7; D gene unclear. The germline V gene has CDR1 LNHDA and CDR2 SQIVND (reference sequence). Trimming left V 4 bases short and J 0 bases short, with 10 bases between. The CDR3 loop spans 14 amino acids. CDR3 DNA: TGTGCCAGTAGTAATCAAGTGAGCTCCTACGAGCAGTACTTC. Residues: CASSNQVSSYEQYF.

The chain carries TRBV5-4 and TRBJ2-7, with D perhaps TRBD1 (5 bases). The CDR3 contains 14 residues. The V end lost 2 bases, the J end lost 2 bases, and 11 bases lay between the germline ends. Germline lookup yields CDR1 SGHNT and CDR2 YYREEE (reference sequence). CDR3 coding DNA: TGTGCCAGCAGCTTTCCAGGGTTGGCCTACGAGCAGTACTTC. It yields the protein CASSFPGLAYEQYF.

The chain uses TRBV19 and TRBJ1-1, with D perhaps matching TRBD1 (5 bases). Per germline, CDR1 LNHDA and CDR2 SQIVND (reference sequence). V lost 6 bases to trimming and J lost 5 bases, with 10 bases between them. The CDR3 sequence is 12 residues long. The CDR3 region has the DNA TGTGCCAGTAGCGAGGGGAGGACTGAAGCTTTCTTT. It specifies CASSEGRTEAFF.

The rearrangement uses TRBV6-5 and TRBJ1-2; D is possibly TRBD1 (5 bases). The germline V gene encodes CDR1 MNHEY and CDR2 SVGAGI. The ends were cut back, 0 bases at V and 8 bases at J, with 16 bases in the middle. The CDR3 runs to 15 residues. The DNA of the CDR3 is TGTGCCAGCAGTTACTCCTCTGACCGGGGGTGGGGCTACACCTTC. This codes for CASSYSSDRGWGYTF.

V gene TRBV30 combines with J gene TRBJ1-6; D is uncertain. Germline CDR1 is GTSNPN and CDR2 is SVGIG (reference sequence). The CDR3 consists of 13 residues. V lost 2 bases, J lost 10 bases, and 12 bases lay in between. The chain's CDR3 is CAWSPGDGSPLHF. Written as DNA, the CDR3 is TGTGCCTGGAGTCCCGGGGATGGCTCACCCCTCCACTTT.

J is TRBJ2-7 and V is TRBV5-6; D is uncertain. The CDR3 is 11 amino acids. Germline V gives CDR1 SGHDT, CDR2 YYEEEE. V gave up 5 bases and J gave up 5 bases, with 8 bases separating them. CDR3 DNA sequence: TGTGCCAGCAGACACCGGGACGAGCAGTACTTC. Protein sequence: CASRHRDEQYF.

The CDR3 DNA reads TGTGCCAGCAGTGAAACAGAACTTTATAATTCACCCCTCCACTTT. Its protein product is CASSETELYNSPLHF. The chain combines TRBV2 with TRBJ1-6; the D is unclear. The CDR3 consists of 15 residues. Trimming removed 2 bases at V and 4 bases at J, with 9 bases between. Germline assignment: CDR1 SNHLY and CDR2 FYNNEI.

The chain combines TRBV7-2 with TRBJ1-2; D remains unclear. Germline CDR1 reads SGHTA; CDR2 reads FQGNSA. The CDR3 consists of 12 residues. The V end was cut by 4 bases, the J end by 4 bases, with 7 bases between. CDR3 DNA sequence: TGTGCCAGCAGCTCCGGTTTCTATGGCTACACCTTC. This translates into CASSSGFYGYTF.

J is TRBJ1-1 and V is TRBV20-1; D unresolved. The CDR3 loop spans 11 amino acids. The germline CDR1 and CDR2 sequences are DFQATT and SNEGSKA (reference sequence). V lost 6 bases, J lost 1 base, and 6 bases lay in between. DNA for the CDR3: TGCAGTGCGTTCAGGAACACTGAAGCTTTCTTT. As protein: CSAFRNTEAFF.

J is TRBJ1-2 and V is TRBV5-4, with a weak D call TRBD1 (5 bases). Per germline, CDR1 SGHNT and CDR2 YYREEE (reference sequence). The CDR3 totals 16 residues. The V end lost 4 bases, the J end lost 4 bases, and 20 bases lay between the germline ends. The CDR3, as DNA: TGTGCCAGCAGCCCTTTCACGGGACGGGAGGGCTATGGCTACACCTTC. Its translation is CASSPFTGREGYGYTF.

The J gene is TRBJ2-2, the V gene TRBV6-5; TRBD1 might be the D (5 bases). The CDR3 is 12 amino acids. Germline V lookup: CDR1 MNHEY, CDR2 SVGAGI. Trimming stripped 5 bases from V and 8 bases from J, with 9 bases between. The CDR3 nucleotides read TGTGCCAGCAGTCCACGGACAGGGGAGCTGTTTTTT. Amino acids: CASSPRTGELFF.

The chain joins TRBV18 to TRBJ2-2; tentative D call: TRBD2 (7 bases). The CDR3 sequence is 17 residues long. V lost 3 bases and J 4 bases, leaving 18 bases between the germline ends. Germline V lookup: CDR1 KGHSH, CDR2 LQKENI. DNA of the CDR3: TGTGCCAGCTCACCGATTTTACGGGGGGCGACCACCGGGGAGCTGTTTTTT. Translating it yields CASSPILRGATTGELFF.

The gene calls are TRBV18 and TRBJ1-1, with TRBD1 identical over 8 bases. The CDR3 spans 17 residues. Germline CDR1 reads KGHSH; CDR2 reads LQKENI. Trimming at V came to 6 bases and at J to 0 bases, leaving 12 bases not matched to a gene. CDR3 nucleotides: TGTGCCAGCTCGCGCCAGGGGGCACAGGCAATGAACACTGAAGCTTTCTTT. Amino acid sequence: CASSRQGAQAMNTEAFF.

V and J are TRBV30 and TRBJ1-1, with 11 bases aligning to TRBD1. The CDR3 length is 19 residues. V lost 3 bases to trimming and J lost 11 bases; unmatched junction nucleotides: 26. Looked up from germline, CDR1 is GTSNPN and CDR2 is SVGIG (reference sequence). Here the CDR3 reads CAWSGGTGGGGLWASGAFF. The CDR3 bases are TGTGCCTGGAGCGGAGGGACAGGGGGTGGGGGGCTCTGGGCCTCGGGGGCTTTCTTT.

The chain joins TRBV6-1 to TRBJ2-7; 9 nucleotides match TRBD1. The CDR3 loop spans 14 amino acids. Germline V gives CDR1 MNHNS, CDR2 SASEGT. V shed 11 bases and J 5 bases; nucleotides not matched to a gene: 13. The CDR3 is CAAPRDRDSHEQYF. In DNA form, the CDR3 reads TGTGCCGCCCCCCGGGACAGGGATTCCCACGAGCAGTACTTC.

CDR3 loop: CSAGTGASYEQYF. CDR3 bases: TGCAGCGCTGGGACAGGGGCCTCCTACGAGCAGTACTTC. The rearrangement joins TRBV29-1 to TRBJ2-5; TRBD1 agrees at 10 bases. Judging by the DNA end, TRBJ2-7 fits better; the J call may be wrong. The germline gives CDR1 SQVTM, CDR2 ANQGSEA. The CDR3 runs 13 residues.

The chain is built from TRBV6-5 and TRBJ1-2; D not certain. The V end was cut by 0 bases, the J end by 4 bases, with 15 bases between. The CDR3 is 16 amino acids. Germline CDR1 reads MNHEY; CDR2 reads SVGAGI. The CDR3 sequence is CASSYSFRGVGYGYTF. CDR3 nucleotide sequence: TGTGCCAGCAGTTACTCCTTTCGGGGTGTAGGCTATGGCTACACCTTC.

This chain connects TRBV7-9 to TRBJ1-2; the match to TRBD1 covers 12 bases. The CDR3 spans 16 residues. Germline V gene sequence: CDR1 SEHNR, CDR2 FQNEAQ (reference sequence). With V trimmed by 3 bases and J by 4 bases, 6 bases remained unmatched. DNA of the CDR3: TGTGCCAGCAGCTTCCAGGGACAGGGGGCTCTCTATGGCTACACCTTC. The encoded protein is CASSFQGQGALYGYTF.

This clone occurred a few times. The genes are TRBV2 and TRBJ1-5; D remains unclear. Germline lookup yields CDR1 SNHLY and CDR2 FYNNEI. Deletions cut 1 base from V and 5 bases from J, with 9 bases between. The CDR3 runs 14 residues. The CDR3 nucleotides read TGTGCCAGCAGTGAAGTTTCTGGAGATCAGCCCCAGCATTTT. Residues: CASSEVSGDQPQHF.

This sequence joins TRBV27 and TRBJ2-6, with 8 positions matching TRBD1. Germline trimming cut 5 bases from V and 2 bases from J; bases unmatched to any gene: 8. The CDR3 covers 17 residues. Per germline, CDR1 MNHEY and CDR2 SMNVEV (reference sequence). The CDR3 reads CASSLTGGVTGANVLTF. CDR3 bases: TGTGCCAGCAGTCTTACAGGGGGAGTAACTGGGGCCAACGTCCTGACTTTC.

This chain joins TRBV30 and TRBJ1-6; D unclear. V shed 3 bases and J shed 9 bases, with 15 bases lying between them. The V gene's germline CDR1 is GTSNPN and CDR2 SVGIG (reference sequence). CDR3 length: 14 amino acids. This chain's CDR3 is CAWRLAVGGSPLHF. The CDR3 DNA is TGTGCCTGGAGGCTGGCAGTCGGCGGTTCACCCCTCCACTTT.

The table lists this clone with a count of one. The chain links TRBV18 to TRBJ2-1, with TRBD2 matching over 7 bases. The length of the CDR3 is 15 residues. The V and J ends lost 6 bases and 9 bases, in that order; junction bases with no gene match: 14. Germline V gene lookup returns CDR1 KGHSH and CDR2 LQKENI. The CDR3 bases are TGTGCCAGCTCCCGCGGGGATGCGGGAGTAGGTGAGCAGTTCTTC. As protein: CASSRGDAGVGEQFF. Full variable domain (rest looked up from reference TRBV18 and TRBJ2-1): NAGVMQNPRHLVRRRGQEARLRCSPMKGHSHVYWYRQLPEEGLKFMVYLQKENIIDESGMPKERFSAEFPKEGPSILRIQQVVRGDSAAYFCASSRGDAGVGEQFFGPGTRLTVL.

The chain carries TRBV7-2 and TRBJ1-2; 8 bases fit TRBD1. V lost 5 bases to trimming and J lost 8 bases; unmatched junction nucleotides: 10. CDR3 length equals 14 residues. Germline CDR1 and CDR2: SGHTA and FQGNSA. The CDR3 sequence is CASSLTDRGTGYTF. The DNA of the CDR3 is TGTGCCAGCAGCCTCACTGACAGGGGAACGGGCTACACCTTC.

This chain uses TRBV4-3 with TRBJ1-2; TRBD1 aligns across 8 bases. V lost 0 bases to trimming and J lost 4 bases; unmatched junction nucleotides: 7. From germline, CDR1 is LGHNA and CDR2 YSLEER. The CDR3 is made up of 16 amino acids. The CDR3 DNA reads as TGCGCCAGCAGCCAAGACAACAGGGGGGGTATCTATGGCTACACCTTC. This codes for CASSQDNRGGIYGYTF.

The chain couples TRBV18 to TRBJ2-7; 8 bases fit TRBD1. Germline V gene data show CDR1 as KGHSH and CDR2 as LQKENI. J gave up 0 bases and V 6 bases, and 7 bases lay outside the gene matches. This CDR3 is built from 15 residues. The CDR3 bases are TGTGCCAGCTCTCGCCGGGACAGGTCCTCCTACGAGCAGTACTTC. Translating it yields CASSRRDRSSYEQYF.

V is TRBV10-2 and J is TRBJ1-1; 9 bases map to TRBD1. Trimming cost V 3 bases and J 1 base; bases outside gene matches: 6. The CDR3 sequence is 16 residues long. Per the germline V gene, CDR1 is WSHSY and CDR2 is SAAADI. CDR3 loop: CASSEGWDRANTEAFF. As DNA, the CDR3 is TGCGCCAGCAGTGAAGGGTGGGACAGGGCGAACACTGAAGCTTTCTTT.